Each of the 17 T cell receptor beta chains below was sequenced from the same sample in a study of T cell changes during pregnancy in multiple sclerosis. Assay used: immunoSEQ multiplex PCR; TCRdb lists only in-frame clones, some missing. The data hold 52,000 or so clones, with more than 80% observed a single time. The input for sequencing was CD4+ T cells from peripheral blood mononuclear cells, taken in the first trimester of pregnancy. The receptors were gathered from a female donor with multiple sclerosis, enrolled in a pregnancy study.

J is TRBJ1-5 and V is TRBV2, with a weak D call TRBD1 (5 bases). The CDR3 runs 16 residues. Germline-derived CDR1 and CDR2 are SNHLY and FYNNEI. V lost 3 bases to trimming and J lost 4 bases, with 16 bases between them. This CDR3 reads CASSDSPGGVNQPQHF. CDR3 DNA: TGTGCCAGCAGTGATAGCCCGGGAGGGGTTAATCAGCCCCAGCATTTT.

The rearrangement links TRBV5-1 to TRBJ2-3; D unresolved. Trimming cost V 2 bases and J 4 bases, with 11 bases left between them. The CDR3 runs 14 residues. The germline gives CDR1 SGHRS, CDR2 YFSETQ. In nucleotides, the CDR3 is TGCGCCAGCAGCTTTACTTCGGGTGCAGATACGCAGTATTTT. It translates to CASSFTSGADTQYF.

The chain links TRBV28 to TRBJ1-6; D is unresolved. Trimming left V 5 bases short and J 7 bases short, with 9 bases between. CDR1 and CDR2 (germline): MDHEN, SYDVKM. The CDR3 is 13 residues long. CDR3 nucleotides: TGTGCCAGCAGTCAGATCCGCAATTCACCCCTCCACTTT. This encodes CASSQIRNSPLHF.

This chain joins TRBV19 and TRBJ2-4, with 16 bases identical to TRBD2. Trimming removed 4 bases from V and 8 bases from J; junction bases left unmatched: 8. The CDR3 has 17 residues. Germline V gives CDR1 LNHDA, CDR2 SQIVND (reference sequence). The CDR3, as DNA: TGTGCCAGTAGTAACCCGGGACTAGCGGGAGGGCCCGACATTCAGTACTTC. This translates into CASSNPGLAGGPDIQYF. The full variable domain, with the rest looked up from reference TRBV19 and TRBJ2-4, is DGGITQSPKYLFRKEGQNVTLSCEQNLNHDAMYWYRQDPGQGLRLIYYSQIVNDFQKGDIAEGYSVSREKKESFPLTVTSAQKNPTAFYLCASSNPGLAGGPDIQYFGAGTRLSVL.

A few counts support this clone. The V gene is TRBV30, the J gene TRBJ1-1, with D perhaps matching TRBD1 (5 bases). The V gene lost 2 bases and the J gene lost 0 bases, with 7 bases spanning the gap. Germline V lookup: CDR1 GTSNPN, CDR2 SVGIG (reference sequence). The CDR3 has 13 residues. The CDR3 loop is CAWSRGLNTEAFF. The CDR3 nucleotides read TGTGCCTGGAGTAGGGGCTTGAACACTGAAGCTTTCTTT.

This sequence joins TRBV4-3 and TRBJ2-5; TRBD1 might be the D (5 bases). The CDR3 contains 16 residues. Germline V gives CDR1 LGHNA, CDR2 YSLEER. V lost 0 bases, J lost 6 bases, and 17 bases lay in between. CDR3 loop: CASSQDRGRAQQTQYF. The CDR3 DNA is TGCGCCAGCAGCCAAGATAGAGGCAGGGCGCAACAGACCCAGTACTTC.

This chain uses TRBV6-5 with TRBJ2-2; D may be TRBD2 (5 bases). The V gene's germline CDR1 is MNHEY and CDR2 SVGAGI. V shed 5 bases and J shed 2 bases, with 12 bases lying between them. CDR3 length: 15 residues. Here the CDR3 reads CASSQRRGNTGELFF. The CDR3 DNA reads as TGTGCCAGCAGTCAACGACGGGGTAACACCGGGGAGCTGTTTTTT.

The chain joins TRBV11-1 to TRBJ2-7; 8 bases are shared with TRBD1. With 1 base clipped from V and 3 bases from J, the junction kept 2 bases outside the gene matches. The CDR3 spans 14 residues. The germline V gene encodes CDR1 SGHAT and CDR2 FQDESV (reference sequence). CDR3 loop: CASSLGTGNYEQYF. The DNA for the CDR3 is TGTGCCAGCAGCTTAGGGACAGGGAACTACGAGCAGTACTTC.

This clone turned up a few times. CDR3 protein: CASSYGTTNEKLFF. CDR3 DNA: TGTGCCAGCAGTTACGGGACAACTAATGAAAAACTGTTTTTT. The chain links TRBV27 to TRBJ1-4; D not certain. Germline V CDR1 and CDR2: MNHEY, SMNVEV (reference sequence). This CDR3 contains 14 residues. With 4 bases removed from V and 0 bases from J, the gap between germline ends came to 6 bases.

The gene calls are TRBV5-6 and TRBJ2-2; TRBD2 agrees at 9 bases. CDR1 and CDR2 from the germline V gene are SGHDT and YYEEEE. The CDR3 is made up of 19 amino acids. Trimming at V came to 0 bases and at J to 3 bases, leaving 12 bases not matched to a gene. The CDR3 region has the DNA TGTGCCAGCAGCTTGGAGGGATCCCTTAGCGGGAGAGACACCGGGGAGCTGTTTTTT. Translated: CASSLEGSLSGRDTGELFF.

The rearrangement uses TRBV19 and TRBJ2-3; 10 bases are a match to TRBD1. The CDR3 is 17 amino acids. In germline, CDR1 is LNHDA, CDR2 SQIVND (reference sequence). V was clipped by 4 bases and J by 4 bases; unmatched bases: 11. The CDR3: CASSRADRGRGADTQYF. The DNA for the CDR3 is TGTGCCAGTAGTAGGGCTGACAGGGGGCGCGGGGCAGATACGCAGTATTTT.

The chain is built from TRBV7-3 and TRBJ2-2, with 7 bases that match TRBD2. This CDR3 comprises 14 residues. Germline V lookup: CDR1 SGHTA, CDR2 FQGTGA. V lost 5 bases to trimming and J lost 7 bases; unmatched junction nucleotides: 7. The CDR3 spells CASSPGTKGGELFF. DNA of the CDR3: TGTGCCAGCAGCCCGGGGACTAAGGGCGGGGAGCTGTTTTTT.

V usage is TRBV9 and J usage is TRBJ1-2, with D perhaps matching TRBD1 (6 bases). Germline loops: CDR1 SGDLS, CDR2 YYNGEE. The ends were cut back, 0 bases at V and 1 base at J, with 13 bases in the middle. This CDR3 has 16 amino acids. The CDR3 bases are TGTGCCAGCAGCGTAGGAGAGGGGGATTTTAACTATGGCTACACCTTC. Its protein is CASSVGEGDFNYGYTF.

The gene calls are TRBV5-1 and TRBJ2-5; D perhaps matches TRBD2 (5 bases). V shed 0 bases and J shed 2 bases, with 5 bases lying between them. This CDR3 has 13 residues. The germline gives CDR1 SGHRS, CDR2 YFSETQ. The CDR3 protein is CASSLERQETQYF. The CDR3 DNA reads as TGCGCCAGCAGCTTGGAGCGGCAAGAGACCCAGTACTTC.

This chain joins TRBV9 and TRBJ2-3; 9 bases align to TRBD2. Losses at the gene ends were 4 bases for V and 0 bases for J; bases not matched to a gene: 6. Germline lookup yields CDR1 SGDLS and CDR2 YYNGEE. The CDR3 is 16 amino acids. The CDR3 region has the DNA TGTGCCAGCAGCCCTCGACTAGCGGCTAGCACAGATACGCAGTATTTT. It codes for CASSPRLAASTDTQYF. Complete variable domain (other parts from reference TRBV9 and TRBJ2-3): DSGVTQTPKHLITATGQRVTLRCSPRSGDLSVYWYQQSLDQGLQFLIQYYNGEERAKGNILERFSAQQFPDLHSELNLSSLELGDSALYFCASSPRLAASTDTQYFGPGTRLTVL.

The gene calls are TRBV5-1 and TRBJ1-2; 9 bases map to TRBD1. The CDR3 totals 17 residues. The V gene end was trimmed by 4 bases and the J gene end by 0 bases; junction bases not matched to a gene: 10. Germline lookup yields CDR1 SGHRS and CDR2 YFSETQ. CDR3 nucleotide sequence: TGCGCCAGCAGCCCGGGGGACAGGGCTCCATCTAACTATGGCTACACCTTC. Amino acids: CASSPGDRAPSNYGYTF.

This clone was recorded only once. The chain couples TRBV13 to TRBJ1-6; TRBD1 aligns across 8 bases. This CDR3 region has 14 residues. Germline CDR1 is PRHDT and CDR2 is FYEKMQ (reference sequence). The trim removed 5 bases at V and 10 bases at J, leaving 7 bases unmatched. The CDR3 bases are TGTGCCAGCAGCCCCGGACAGGGTTACTCACCCCTCCACTTT. It yields the protein CASSPGQGYSPLHF. Using reference TRBV13 and TRBJ1-6 for the parts outside the CDR3, the full variable domain is AAGVIQSPRHLIKEKRETATLKCYPIPRHDTVYWYQQGPGQDPQFLISFYEKMQSDKGSIPDRFSAQQFSDYHSELNMSSLELGDSALYFCASSPGQGYSPLHFGNGTRLTVT.